Shown below are 8 T cell receptor beta chains from a single sample sequenced in a study of human thymus T cells. Thymic samples were excised during corrective heart operations. The assay was immunoSEQ multiplex PCR, and TCRdb's table has in-frame clones only and misses some. The table has 100,000 to 150,000 clones, around 94% seen once; the top ten hold around 0.022%. The sequenced sample consisted of thymus tissue. The origin of the receptors is a boy in the first two years of life with a congenital heart defect but otherwise immunologically healthy.

This clone occurred a few times. The gene calls are TRBV4-1 and TRBJ1-5; D gene uncertain. Germline lookup yields CDR1 MGHRA and CDR2 YSYEKL. The CDR3 has 15 residues. V lost 0 bases to trimming and J lost 7 bases, with 13 bases between them. For the CDR3, the DNA is TGCGCCAGCAGCCAAGAGGCGGGCGGTGAGCAGCCCCAGCATTTT. Protein product: CASSQEAGGEQPQHF.

This rearrangement joins TRBV12-1 to TRBJ1-2; the table's TRBD1 call for D was not verified on the DNA. TRBV12-1 is flagged as a pseudogene. The CDR3 contains 13 residues. The CDR3 nucleotides read TGTGCCAGCAGCTCTGACAGGGTTAAAGGCTACACCTTC. Its translation: CASSSDRVKGYTF.

The rearrangement links TRBV4-2 to TRBJ2-1; 15 bases agree with TRBD2. From germline, CDR1 is LGHNA and CDR2 YNFKEQ. The CDR3 covers 16 residues. J lost 9 bases, V lost 0 bases, and 3 bases had no gene match. The CDR3 bases are TGTGCCAGCAGCCAAGAGCGGACTAGCGGGGGGGGTGAGCAGTTCTTC. Translation gives CASSQERTSGGGEQFF.

This clone was recorded a few times. The chain joins TRBV18 to TRBJ1-1, with D unclear. V shed 3 bases and J shed 0 bases, with 14 bases lying between them. The germline gives CDR1 KGHSH, CDR2 LQKENI. The CDR3 has 16 amino acids. The CDR3 bases are TGTGCCAGCTCACCGCAGTCAGGCGCCATGAACACTGAAGCTTTCTTT. Its protein is CASSPQSGAMNTEAFF.

The chain combines TRBV5-1 with TRBJ1-2; D possibly corresponds to TRBD1 (6 bases). Germline V lookup: CDR1 SGHRS, CDR2 YFSETQ. V was clipped by 7 bases and J by 6 bases, with 19 bases between them. This CDR3 is built from 14 residues. The CDR3 DNA follows: TGCGCCAGCCAATCGGGGGGCCCCGGTAATGGCTACACCTTC. Translation gives CASQSGGPGNGYTF.

The V gene is TRBV5-6, the J gene TRBJ2-5; 13 bases are shared with TRBD2. The CDR3 is 18 amino acids. The junction had 11 bases not matched to a gene; V was cut back by 0 bases and J by 6 bases. CDR1 SGHDT and CDR2 YYEEEE come from the germline V gene. The CDR3: CASSLDTSGGERWKTQYF. CDR3 nucleotides: TGTGCCAGCAGCTTGGATACTAGCGGGGGGGAACGTTGGAAGACCCAGTACTTC.

The chain couples TRBV19 to TRBJ2-3; D is ambiguous. CDR1 LNHDA and CDR2 SQIVND come from the germline V gene (reference sequence). The CDR3 covers 15 residues. V dropped 0 bases and J dropped 2 bases, with 9 bases sitting between them. CDR3 DNA: TGTGCCAGTAGTATAGATCAGTGGCCCACAGATACGCAGTATTTT. Translated: CASSIDQWPTDTQYF.

The chain recombines TRBV6-6 with TRBJ1-5; 8 bases line up with TRBD1. Germline V gene data show CDR1 as MNHNY and CDR2 as SVGAGI (reference sequence). J lost 7 bases, V lost 3 bases, and 5 bases had no gene match. The CDR3 length is 14 residues. CDR3 region: CASSYQGARQPQHF. The CDR3 region has the DNA TGTGCCAGCAGTTATCAGGGGGCGCGGCAGCCCCAGCATTTT.